Below are 3 T cell receptor beta chains sequenced from a single sample in a study of T cell changes during pregnancy in multiple sclerosis (dated by TCRdb to between 2017 and 2020). The library was made by the immunoSEQ multiplex PCR assay. The clones in this table, taken by TCRdb from immuneACCESS, are in-frame only. Not every clone is retained; where verified, under half of the shortfall comes from an unresolved V gene, and the cause of the rest is unknown. This sample holds roughly 89,000 clones; approximately 95% were observed only once. The top ten constitute about 1.7% of the sample. The sequences come from peripheral blood, collected after pregnancy. The receptors stem from a female donor in good health, enrolled as a control in a pregnancy study.

The chain carries TRBV28 and TRBJ2-7, with D possibly being TRBD2 (5 bases). Germline V lookup: CDR1 MDHEN, CDR2 SYDVKM. V was shortened by 2 bases and J by 3 bases, with 8 bases between the two germline ends. The CDR3 spans 13 residues. The CDR3, as DNA: TGTGCCAGCAGTTTAGTCACTAGCTACGAGCAGTACTTC. This gives the protein CASSLVTSYEQYF. Variable domain in full (rest from reference TRBV28 and TRBJ2-7): DVKVTQSSRYLVKRTGEKVFLECVQDMDHENMFWYRQDPGLGLRLIYFSYDVKMKEKGDIPEGYSVSREKKERFSLILESASTNQTSMYLCASSLVTSYEQYFGPGTRLTVT.

The J gene is TRBJ2-1, the V gene TRBV4-1, with 9 positions matching TRBD2. The germline V gene encodes CDR1 MGHRA and CDR2 YSYEKL. There are 18 residues in the CDR3. The V and J ends lost 4 bases and 4 bases, in that order; junction bases with no gene match: 14. The CDR3 bases are TGCGCCAGCAGCCCGGGACTAGCTCGTGGAGTAAGGTACAATGAGCAGTTCTTC. It translates to CASSPGLARGVRYNEQFF.

This rearrangement joins TRBV5-6 to TRBJ1-1, with 11 bases fitting TRBD1. The CDR3 has 14 amino acids. V dropped 5 bases and J dropped 5; count of bases not matched to a gene: 5. From germline, CDR1 is SGHDT and CDR2 YYEEEE. In nucleotides, the CDR3 is TGTGCCAGCAGAGGACAGGGGGCAAGGACTGAAGCTTTCTTT. Amino acids: CASRGQGARTEAFF. Based on the CDR3 plus reference TRBV5-6 and TRBJ1-1, the full variable domain is DAGVTQSPTHLIKTRGQQVTLRCSPKSGHDTVSWYQQALGQGPQFIFQYYEEEERQRGNFPDRFSGHQFPNYSSELNVNALLLGDSALYLCASRGQGARTEAFFGQGTRLTVV.